This TCR beta chain was retrieved from a study of response to subunit inactivated influenza vaccine. This clonotype was observed a handful of times. TCRdb analysed the RT-PCR reads with MiXCR anew, one entry per CDR3 protein. The sample lists about 540,000 distinct CDR3 sequences, roughly 25% occurring once. From germline, CDR1 is SGHRS and CDR2 YFSETQ. The CDR3 spans 15 residues. V lost 5 bases to trimming and J lost 0 bases, with 12 bases between them. A further study also used this sample, focusing on T cells expressing NK-cell markers. This second study says: Scientists made TCR beta cDNA using 5'RACE template switching with UMIs. Among the eight sequenced donors, seven tested HCMV-seropositive and one tested seronegative.

This chain uses TRBV5-1 with TRBJ2-1, with D hard to call. The TCR comes from a man in his fifties or sixties who received an inactivated influenza vaccine. Sequencing used CD4+ T cells sorted from PBMCs, obtained 11 to 12 days after vaccination. The CDR3 DNA is TGCGCCAGCAGGATGACTGGTAGCTCCTACAATGAGCAGTTCTTC. Its protein product is CASRMTGSSYNEQFF.